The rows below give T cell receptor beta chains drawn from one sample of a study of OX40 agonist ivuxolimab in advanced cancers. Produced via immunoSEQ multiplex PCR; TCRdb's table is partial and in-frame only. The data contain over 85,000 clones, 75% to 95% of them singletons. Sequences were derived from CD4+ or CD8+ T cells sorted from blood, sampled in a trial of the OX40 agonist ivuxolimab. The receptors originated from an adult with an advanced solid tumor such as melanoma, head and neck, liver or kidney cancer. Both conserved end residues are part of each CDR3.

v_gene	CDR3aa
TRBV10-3	CAIRGAGTSGRWSF
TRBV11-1	CASSYGLAGGPTGELFF
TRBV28	CASSSIPQREQQYF
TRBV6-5	CASREGSYEQYF
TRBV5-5	CASSLLLGPGPGNTIYF
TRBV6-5	CASSYGVFMPQHF
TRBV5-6	CASSFFTAYSNQPQHF
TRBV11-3	CASSLVTGGPGELFF
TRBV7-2	CASSPVAGEIEQFF
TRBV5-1	CASSATGLAGGKEQFF
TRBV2	CASSLGAGRNQILYGYTF
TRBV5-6	CASSSGWDEQFF
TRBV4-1	CASSQDVRQSYEQYF
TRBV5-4	CASSFSSGSRETQYF
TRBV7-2	CASSLLSETQYF
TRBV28	CASSEALAGVKETQYF
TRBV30	CAWSKAQDNSPLHF
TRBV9	CASSGRLAGPNEQFF
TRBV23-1	CASSQPRSGNQPQHF
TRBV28	CASSFHQLAGYSYNEQFF
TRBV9	CASSVGGSGVQETQYF
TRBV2	CASKGGATKSYEQYF
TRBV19	CASSTVSGETQYF
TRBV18	CASSQGGNTEAFF
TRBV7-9	CASSLYGGTAASF
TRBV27	CASSTIGTVYEQYF
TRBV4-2	CASSQDLAGEQYF
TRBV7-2	CASSPGLAGASQETQYF
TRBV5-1	CASSSGGTVTEAFF
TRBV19	CASSFGGVTGELFF
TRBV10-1	CASSEASGSRNEQFF
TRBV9	CASSVGGGGSYNEQFF
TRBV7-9	CASSFWDQNEKLFF
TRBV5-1	CASSLAGGTRTEQYF
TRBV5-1	CASSSSSYEQYF
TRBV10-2	CASNRGVAGELFF
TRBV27	CASSLSSQGHLEKLFF
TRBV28	CASSLSGRTSTDTQYF
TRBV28	CASSLILGVVSGNTIYF
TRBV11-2	CASSLDRDRGYEQYF
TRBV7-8	CASSHTDTQYF
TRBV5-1	CASSLRAPFTGELFF
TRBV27	CASSTSGGSNSPLHF
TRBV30	CAGTRGVTEAFF
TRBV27	CASSGAGLIYGYTF
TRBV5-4	CASSTGLAGAYEQYF
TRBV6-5	CASSLGRPDSYEQYF
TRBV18	CASSPGTSGPYNEQFF
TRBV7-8	CASSSSGSVYTQYF
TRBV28	CASSLFRNSREQYF
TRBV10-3	CAISERQGGEGTEAFF
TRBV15	CATSDHSGKTYEQYF
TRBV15	CATSRVTSGRGYGNEQFF
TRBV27	CASSPRRTADSPLHF
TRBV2	CASRLDGPHNEQFF